The source of this T cell receptor (beta chain) is a study of cytomegalovirus exposure and HLA in healthy donors. Whole-study context: Earlier findings included about 120 million unique TCR beta sequences obtained from 150 million to 200 million T cells.

The CDR3 is made up of 16 amino acids. The ends were cut back, 4 bases at V and 2 bases at J, with 18 bases in the middle. Germline V CDR1 and CDR2: MDHEN, SYDVKM. About this clone itself: Antigen specificity is unknown.

The PCR ran on 60 Vbeta and 13 Jbeta primers. Only in-frame clones appear in the TCRdb table, and some are missing; sequencing was by immunoSEQ multiplex PCR. Among roughly 97,000 clones listed, around 82% were seen once. Study results and caveats: Researchers left out some V segments, among them TRBV6-2 and TRBV6-3, as indistinguishable.

This chain connects TRBV28 to TRBJ2-7; a possible D gene is TRBD2 (5 bases). The receptor was isolated from a woman between 40 and 50 years old in good health and CMV-seronegative. Sequencing input: PBMCs. The CDR3 loop reads CASSSPGRANTYEQYF. In DNA form, the CDR3 reads TGTGCCAGCAGTTCCCCCGGGCGGGCGAACACCTACGAGCAGTACTTC.